This T cell receptor (beta chain) is from a study of beta chain features in type 1 diabetes (dated by TCRdb to the late 2010s). About the full investigation: Mean age, gender distribution, total cell number and subset yield did not differ between patients and healthy donors. A total of around 110,000,000 sorted cells were examined across all samples, and a strong correlation was observed between cell number per subset and RNA yield. In the study, TCRB repertoires of sorted circulating CD4+ T cell subsets from recently diagnosed type 1 diabetes patients were compared with those of matched healthy donors. Regulatory and stem cell-like memory subsets were isolated from only 8 patients and roughly 8 healthy donors, whereas naive and central memory subsets came from all 28 donors.

Each donor gave one peripheral blood draw, approximately 110 mL on average, collected into heparinised tubes. Naive, central memory, regulatory and stem cell-like memory CD4+ T cells were sorted on a BD FACSAria II using a panel including CD45RO, CCR7, CD25, CD127, CD95 and CD27. A purity above 95% was achieved for all sorted populations. PBMCs were separated immediately by Lymphoprep density gradient centrifugation and were stained directly, without being cultured. Samples were stained and sorted in pairs, with one healthy donor and one patient per experiment, so that batch effects were minimized. This clone appeared a few times. Its specific antigen is unknown. One base away there is no much larger clone; base qualities are not given. As encoded in the germline V gene, CDR1 is MDHEN while CDR2 is SYDVKM. Reading from cysteine to phenylalanine, the CDR3 counts 14 amino acids. The retained sequence is limited to the CDR3, 42 bases, with the frame set at the first base.

What the authors observed across the whole study: Only small numbers of individuals were included in the HLA sub-analyses, which left unresolved whether HLA type had any influence on TCRB rearrangement. PCR might favor shorter templates, but patient and control samples were amplified and corrected together, so any skew would affect both groups equally. Naive, central memory and regulatory TCRB repertoires appeared more similar among patients than among healthy donors. Because cDNA was sequenced instead of genomic DNA, highly expressing activated cells could be over-represented, though the groups showed no difference in activation or CD3 levels. In all four CD4+ subsets, TCRB CDR3 length was moderately but significantly shorter in type 1 diabetes patients. At VDJ recombination sites, type 1 diabetes patients had fewer insertions and more deleted nucleotides, which implies abnormalities in thymic rearrangement.

All of the isolated RNA was reverse transcribed with the High Capacity cDNA Reverse Transcription Kit, so expressed TCRB transcripts were sequenced. Deep immunoSEQ sequencing was applied to naive, central memory and regulatory T cell samples, giving an average of around 4 million total reads per sample. Sorted cells were lysed in RLT buffer and RNA was extracted with DNase-treated RNeasy Micro or Mini kits, depending on cell number. To prevent cross-contamination, every cell subset was processed on its own, while patient and healthy donor samples were processed together. The immunoSEQ multiplex PCR was used to amplify TCRB sequences from cDNA, yielding 87-bp fragments that span the CDR3 region. Sequencing of the amplicons was performed on the Illumina HiSeq platform. On the study's bioinformatics: Synthetic template baselines were used to correct PCR bias computationally, reads within Hamming distance 2 were collapsed, and singletons that could not be merged were discarded. Reads were aligned against IMGT to assign V, D and J genes, CDR3 length and insertions or deletions at six rearrangement sites. Within each subset, clonotype counts were normalized to sorted cell number, after which true diversity and Gini coefficients were computed with the tcR R package. The overlap coefficient, calculated on TCRB nucleotide sequences, was used to quantify repertoire sharing. Out-of-frame TCRB sequences from naive cells were analyzed as a proxy for the pre-selection repertoire. The table comes from immuneACCESS by way of TCRdb, which keeps in-frame sequences with V and J called. Part of the clones is missing from these tables; in studies checked, under half for an unresolved V gene and the rest for unknown reasons. V and J calls and clone size come straight from that table; D and trimming were deduced from the DNA. The sample table shows over 700,000 clones, and roughly 15% are seen once. The ten largest clones capture 0.02% to 0.03% of the sample.

The rearrangement combines TRBV28 with TRBJ2-5; TRBD2 is possibly the D segment (6 matching bases). The DNA end favors TRBJ2-7, so the J call may be wrong. The TCR was taken from a woman aged 18 to 35 in good health. Sequenced material: naive CD4+ T cells from blood. This specimen's cell subset or site label, per the study, means: true naive CD4+ T cells. CDR3 region: CASSLGGTPSEQYF. The DNA is as follows: TGTGCCAGCAGTTTGGGCGGGACTCCCTCCGAGCAGTACTTC.